This TCR beta chain was recovered during a study of monozygotic twins with inflammatory bowel disease. General study points: Healthy co-twins showed greater TCRbeta diversity (inverse Simpson) than IBD patients. It was observed that concordant and discordant twins did not differ in repertoire similarity, possibly given limited power.

In regard to this clonotype: The antigen remains undetermined.

Following a re-call of the 5' RACE reads, TCRdb has one entry per CDR3 protein and lacks DNA. This specimen shows more than 75,000 distinct CDR3 sequences; the ten leading clones hold 6% to 9.5%. The CDR3 is made up of 15 amino acids. Per germline, CDR1 SGHRS and CDR2 YFSETQ. The TCR comes from a human donor with ulcerative colitis or Crohn's disease, or a healthy co-twin of an affected twin (not recorded which). Sequencing input: blood. The V and J genes are TRBV5-1 and TRBJ2-2. CDR3 amino acids: CASSLALANTGELFF.